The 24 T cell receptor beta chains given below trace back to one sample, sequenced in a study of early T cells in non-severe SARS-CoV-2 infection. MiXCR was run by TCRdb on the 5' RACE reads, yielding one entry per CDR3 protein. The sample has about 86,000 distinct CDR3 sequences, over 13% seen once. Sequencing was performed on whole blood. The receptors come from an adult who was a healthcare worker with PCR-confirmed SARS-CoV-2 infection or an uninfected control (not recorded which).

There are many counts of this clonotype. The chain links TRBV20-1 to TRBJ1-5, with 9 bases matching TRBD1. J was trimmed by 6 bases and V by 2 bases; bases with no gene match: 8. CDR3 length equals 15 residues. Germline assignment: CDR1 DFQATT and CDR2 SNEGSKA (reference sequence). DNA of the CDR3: TGCAGTGCTAGATTACAGGGGGCGCTCGGTCAGCCCCAGCATTTT. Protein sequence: CSARLQGALGQPQHF.

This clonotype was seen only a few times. The CDR3 loop reads CASSLGFQSGAALGHSYNEQFF. CDR3 nucleotide sequence: TGTGCCAGCAGCTTAGGCTTCCAGAGCGGGGCGGCCCTGGGGCACTCCTACAATGAGCAGTTCTTC. The V and J genes are TRBV11-3 and TRBJ2-1; 7 nucleotides line up with TRBD2. Losses at the gene ends were 1 base for V and 0 bases for J; bases not matched to a gene: 21. This CDR3 region has 22 residues. Per the germline V gene, CDR1 is SGHNT and CDR2 is YENEEA.

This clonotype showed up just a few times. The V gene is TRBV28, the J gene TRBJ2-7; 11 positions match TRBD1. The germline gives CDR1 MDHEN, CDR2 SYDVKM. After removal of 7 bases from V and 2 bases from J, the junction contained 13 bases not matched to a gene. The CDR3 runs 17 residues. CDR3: CASNTPTGTGGTYEQYF. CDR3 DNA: TGTGCCAGCAATACCCCGACCGGGACAGGGGGTACCTACGAGCAGTACTTC.

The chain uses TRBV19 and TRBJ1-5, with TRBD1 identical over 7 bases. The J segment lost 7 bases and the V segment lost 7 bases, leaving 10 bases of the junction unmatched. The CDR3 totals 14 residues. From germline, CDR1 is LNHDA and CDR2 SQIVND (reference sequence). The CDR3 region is CASTVDRLTQPQHF. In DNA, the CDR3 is TGTGCCAGTACCGTGGACAGGTTAACGCAGCCCCAGCATTTT.

The CDR3 coding sequence is TGTGCCAGCAGCATATGCGAGCTGTTTTTT. Residues: CASSICELFF. This chain uses TRBV7-9 with TRBJ2-2; D unresolved. The CDR3 contains 10 residues. V lost 5 bases and J lost 11, with 6 bases in between. Germline-derived CDR1 and CDR2 are SEHNR and FQNEAQ (reference sequence).

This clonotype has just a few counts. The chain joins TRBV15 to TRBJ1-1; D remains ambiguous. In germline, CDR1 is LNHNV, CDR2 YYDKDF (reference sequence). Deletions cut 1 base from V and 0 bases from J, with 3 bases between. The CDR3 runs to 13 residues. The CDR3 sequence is CATSRVLNTEAFF. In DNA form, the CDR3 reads TGTGCCACCAGCAGAGTCTTGAACACTGAAGCTTTCTTT. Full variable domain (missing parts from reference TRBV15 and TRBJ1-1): DAMVIQNPRYQVTQFGKPVTLSCSQTLNHNVMYWYQQKSSQAPKLLFHYYDKDFNNEADTPDNFQSRRPNTSFCFLDIRSPGLGDTAMYLCATSRVLNTEAFFGQGTRLTVV.

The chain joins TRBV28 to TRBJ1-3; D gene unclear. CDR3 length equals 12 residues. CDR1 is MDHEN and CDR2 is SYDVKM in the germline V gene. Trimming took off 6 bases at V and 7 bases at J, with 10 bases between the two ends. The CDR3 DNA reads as TGTGCCAGCAGCCCGATGTTGAACACCATATATTTT. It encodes CASSPMLNTIYF.

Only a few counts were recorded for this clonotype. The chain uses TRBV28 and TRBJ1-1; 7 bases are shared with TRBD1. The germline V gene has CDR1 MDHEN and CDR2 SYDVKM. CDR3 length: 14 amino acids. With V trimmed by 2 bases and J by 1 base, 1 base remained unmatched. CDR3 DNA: TGTGCCAGCAGTTTAGACAGGGCGAACACTGAAGCTTTCTTT. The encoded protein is CASSLDRANTEAFF.

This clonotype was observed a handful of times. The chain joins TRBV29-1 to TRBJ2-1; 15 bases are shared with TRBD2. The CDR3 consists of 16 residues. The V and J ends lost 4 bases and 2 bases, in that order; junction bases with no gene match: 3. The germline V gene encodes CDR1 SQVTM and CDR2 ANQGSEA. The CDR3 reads CSVGGLAGGPYNEQFF. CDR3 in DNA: TGCAGCGTTGGAGGACTAGCGGGGGGGCCCTACAATGAGCAGTTCTTC.

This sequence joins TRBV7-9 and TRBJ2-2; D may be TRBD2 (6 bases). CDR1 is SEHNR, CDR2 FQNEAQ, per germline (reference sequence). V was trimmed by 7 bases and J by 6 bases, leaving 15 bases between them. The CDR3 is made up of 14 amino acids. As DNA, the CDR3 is TGTGCCAGCACCGGCCGGGAGATCGCCGGGGAGCTGTTTTTT. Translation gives CASTGREIAGELFF.

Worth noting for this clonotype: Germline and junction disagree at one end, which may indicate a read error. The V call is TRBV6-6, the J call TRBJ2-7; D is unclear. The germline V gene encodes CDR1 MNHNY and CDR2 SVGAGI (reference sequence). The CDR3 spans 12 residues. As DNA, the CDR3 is TGTGCCTGCAGTTTGCAGGCCTTAGGGCAGTACTTC. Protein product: CACSLQALGQYF.

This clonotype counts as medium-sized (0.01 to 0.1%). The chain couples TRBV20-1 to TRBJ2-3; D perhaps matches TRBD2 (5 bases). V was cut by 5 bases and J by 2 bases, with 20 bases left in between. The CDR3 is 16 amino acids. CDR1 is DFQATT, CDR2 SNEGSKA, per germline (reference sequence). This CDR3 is CSAPLPRGPTTDTQYF. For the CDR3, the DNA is TGCAGTGCTCCACTACCCCGCGGGCCTACCACAGATACGCAGTATTTT.

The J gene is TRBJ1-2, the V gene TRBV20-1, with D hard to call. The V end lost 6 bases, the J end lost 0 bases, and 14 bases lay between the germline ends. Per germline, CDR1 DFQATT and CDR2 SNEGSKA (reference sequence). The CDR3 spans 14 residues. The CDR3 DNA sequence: TGCAGTGCCCCTAGTCCCACCCCTAACTATGGCTACACCTTC. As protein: CSAPSPTPNYGYTF.

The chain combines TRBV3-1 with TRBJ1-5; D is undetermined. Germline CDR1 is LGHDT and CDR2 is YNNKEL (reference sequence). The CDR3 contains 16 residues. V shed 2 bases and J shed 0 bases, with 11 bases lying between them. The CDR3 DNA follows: TGTGCCAGCAGCCAACATCCCTCATCTAGCAATCAGCCCCAGCATTTT. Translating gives CASSQHPSSSNQPQHF.

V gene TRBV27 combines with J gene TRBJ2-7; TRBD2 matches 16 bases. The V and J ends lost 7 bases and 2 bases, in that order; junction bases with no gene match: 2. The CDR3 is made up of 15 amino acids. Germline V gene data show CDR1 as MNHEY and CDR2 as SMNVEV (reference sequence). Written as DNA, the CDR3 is TGTGCCAGCACGGGACTAGCGGGAGGGCCCTACGAGCAGTACTTC. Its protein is CASTGLAGGPYEQYF.

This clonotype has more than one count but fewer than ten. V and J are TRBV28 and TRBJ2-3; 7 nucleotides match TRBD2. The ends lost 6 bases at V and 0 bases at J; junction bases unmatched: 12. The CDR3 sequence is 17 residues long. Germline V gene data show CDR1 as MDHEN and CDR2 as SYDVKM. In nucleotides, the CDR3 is TGTGCCAGCAGGCCACCAGGGATTAGCGGGAGCACAGATACGCAGTATTTT. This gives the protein CASRPPGISGSTDTQYF. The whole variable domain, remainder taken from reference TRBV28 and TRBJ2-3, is DVKVTQSSRYLVKRTGEKVFLECVQDMDHENMFWYRQDPGLGLRLIYFSYDVKMKEKGDIPEGYSVSREKKERFSLILESASTNQTSMYLCASRPPGISGSTDTQYFGPGTRLTVL.

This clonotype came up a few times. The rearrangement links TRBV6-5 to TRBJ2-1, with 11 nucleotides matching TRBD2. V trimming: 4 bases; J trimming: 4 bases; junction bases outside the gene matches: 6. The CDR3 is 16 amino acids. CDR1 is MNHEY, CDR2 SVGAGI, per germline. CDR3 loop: CASSFGTSGSYNEQFF. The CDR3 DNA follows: TGTGCCAGCAGTTTTGGGACTAGCGGTTCGTACAATGAGCAGTTCTTC.

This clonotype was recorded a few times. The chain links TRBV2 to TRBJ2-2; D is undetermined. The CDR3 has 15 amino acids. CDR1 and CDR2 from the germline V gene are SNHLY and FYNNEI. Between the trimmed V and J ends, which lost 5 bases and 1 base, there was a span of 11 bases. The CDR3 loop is CASSLRWENTGELFF. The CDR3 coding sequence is TGTGCCAGCAGTCTTCGGTGGGAGAACACCGGGGAGCTGTTTTTT.

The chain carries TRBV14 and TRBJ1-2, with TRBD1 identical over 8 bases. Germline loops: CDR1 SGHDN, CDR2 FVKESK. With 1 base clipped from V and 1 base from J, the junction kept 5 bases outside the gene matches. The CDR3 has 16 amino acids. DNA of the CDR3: TGTGCCAGCAGCCAAGCCGACAGGGGTGGTAACTATGGCTACACCTTC. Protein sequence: CASSQADRGGNYGYTF.

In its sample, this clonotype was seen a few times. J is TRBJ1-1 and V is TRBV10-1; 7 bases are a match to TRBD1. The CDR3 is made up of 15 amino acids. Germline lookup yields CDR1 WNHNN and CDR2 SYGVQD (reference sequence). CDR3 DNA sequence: TGCGTCGTCCTTACCGAGGGACAGATGAACACTGAAGCTTTCTTT. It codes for CVVLTEGQMNTEAFF.

CDR3 loop: CASSGTSGSNEQFF. CDR3 DNA sequence: TGTGCCAGCAGTGGGACTAGCGGGAGCAATGAGCAGTTCTTC. The genes are TRBV6-4 and TRBJ2-1; TRBD2 matches 13 bases. This CDR3 spans 14 amino acids. CDR1 is MRHNA, CDR2 SNTAGT, per germline. The J segment lost 6 bases and the V segment lost 4 bases, leaving 0 bases of the junction unmatched.

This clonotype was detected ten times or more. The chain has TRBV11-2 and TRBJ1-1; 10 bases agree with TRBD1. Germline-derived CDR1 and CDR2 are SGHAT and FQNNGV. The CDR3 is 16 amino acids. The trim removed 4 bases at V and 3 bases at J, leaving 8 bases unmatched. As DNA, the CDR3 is TGTGCCAGCAGCTCCCGGGACAGGGGTCGGGACACTGAAGCTTTCTTT. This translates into CASSSRDRGRDTEAFF.

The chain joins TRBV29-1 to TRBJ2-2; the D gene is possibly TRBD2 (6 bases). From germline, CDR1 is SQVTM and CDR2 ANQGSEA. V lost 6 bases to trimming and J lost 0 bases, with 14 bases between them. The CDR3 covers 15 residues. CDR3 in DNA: TGCAGCGTGTCAGATAGCGGATCGAACACCGGGGAGCTGTTTTTT. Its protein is CSVSDSGSNTGELFF.

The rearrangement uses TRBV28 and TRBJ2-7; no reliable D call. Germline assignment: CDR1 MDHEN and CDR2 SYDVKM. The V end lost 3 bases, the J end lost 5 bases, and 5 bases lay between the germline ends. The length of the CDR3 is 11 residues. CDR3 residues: CASSFRHEQYF. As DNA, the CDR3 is TGTGCCAGCAGTTTTAGGCACGAGCAGTACTTC.